The rows below give T cell receptor beta chains drawn from one sample of a study of blood T cell repertoires in COVID-19. Some clones are missing from TCRdb's copy, which holds only in-frame ones; the method was immunoSEQ multiplex PCR. This table holds about 99,000 clones, approximately 87% found once. Source material: peripheral blood. These receptors all stem from a man aged 50 to 59 with acute or convalescent COVID-19. CDR3s include the opening cysteine and the closing phenylalanine or tryptophan. A D gene is named only where the DNA matches it firmly. The size entry is marked missing in some rows and otherwise reads once, few, many or a size class.

TRBV24-1	NA	NA	TRBJ2-5	CATSDGAPGAQYF	TGTGCCACCAGTGACGGGGCCCCGGGGGCCCAGTACTTC
TRBV6-5	TRBD1	NA	TRBJ1-5	CASRTGQGHQPQHF	TGTGCCAGCAGAACCGGACAGGGACATCAGCCCCAGCATTTT
TRBV29-1	NA	NA	TRBJ1-1	CSVVNTEAFF	TGCAGCGTTGTTAATACTGAAGCTTTCTTT
TRBV24-1	TRBD1	NA	TRBJ1-4	CATSDRDSPNEKLFF	TGTGCCACCAGTGATCGGGACAGCCCTAATGAAAAACTGTTTTTT
TRBV30	NA	NA	TRBJ2-2	CAFPRSGELFF	TGTGCCTTTCCCCGGAGCGGGGAGCTGTTTTTT
TRBV30	NA	NA	TRBJ2-7	CAWSVLSGGLAASYEQYF	TGTGCCTGGAGTGTACTGAGTGGTGGCTTAGCGGCCTCCTACGAGCAGTACTTC
TRBV11-2	TRBD2	NA	TRBJ2-1	CASSWDRGGSWFF	TGTGCCAGCAGCTGGGATCGGGGAGGGTCGTGGTTCTTC
TRBV28	TRBD2	NA	TRBJ2-7	CASSLLAGISEQYF	TGTGCCAGCAGCCTACTAGCGGGAATTAGCGAGCAGTACTTC
TRBV19	TRBD1	NA	TRBJ2-2	CASRQGARNTGELFF	TGTGCCAGTCGACAGGGGGCTAGGAACACCGGGGAGCTGTTTTTT
TRBV5-1	TRBD2	NA	TRBJ2-3	CASSPGTSGRAGTQYF	TGCGCCAGCAGCCCCGGGACTAGCGGGAGGGCAGGTACGCAGTATTTT
TRBV19	TRBD1	NA	TRBJ1-2	CASSINRGRGYGYTF	TGTGCCAGTAGTATAAACAGGGGGCGCGGATATGGCTACACCTTC
TRBV9	TRBD2	few	TRBJ2-1	CASSVHSGRNEQFF	TGTGCCAGCAGCGTACATAGCGGGAGAAATGAGCAGTTCTTC
TRBV27	NA	NA	TRBJ2-2	CASSLGTLNTGELFF	TGTGCCAGCAGTTTAGGGACTCTAAACACCGGGGAGCTGTTTTTT
TRBV4-2	NA	once	TRBJ1-4	CASSQDVSGRANEKLFF	TGTGCCAGCAGCCAAGATGTGAGCGGGAGGGCTAATGAAAAACTGTTTTTT
TRBV6-5	NA	NA	TRBJ2-7	CASSYSGTSYEQYF	TGTGCCAGCAGTTACTCCGGGACATCATACGAGCAGTACTTC
TRBV19	TRBD2	NA	TRBJ2-1	CASTPRQRGWNEQFF	TGTGCCAGTACCCCCCGACAGCGGGGGTGGAATGAGCAGTTCTTC
TRBV6-6	NA	NA	TRBJ1-4	CASRGGFATNEKLFF	TGTGCCAGCAGGGGGGGGTTTGCAACTAATGAAAAACTGTTTTTT
TRBV28	NA	NA	TRBJ1-5	CASKDNTGGVTQPQHF	TGTGCCAGCAAGGATAACACAGGAGGGGTCACCCAGCCCCAGCATTTT
TRBV2	NA	NA	TRBJ2-2	CASSEVRVTGELFF	TGTGCCAGCAGTGAAGTCAGGGTCACCGGGGAGCTGTTTTTT
TRBV6-6	TRBD2	NA	TRBJ2-1	CASSYAGLAGGEQFF	TGTGCCAGCAGTTACGCGGGACTAGCGGGAGGCGAGCAGTTCTTC
TRBV7-8	NA	once	TRBJ1-2	CASSQGRGDYGYTF	TGTGCCAGCAGCCAGGGACGGGGGGACTATGGCTACACCTTC
TRBV11-3	NA	NA	TRBJ2-7	CASSLLASVPEQYF	TGTGCCAGCAGCTTGCTAGCGTCCGTTCCCGAGCAGTACTTC
TRBV7-8	NA	NA	TRBJ1-1	CASSLRERTEAFF	TGTGCCAGCAGCTTACGGGAGAGGACTGAAGCTTTCTTT
TRBV12-3/TRBV12-4	NA	NA	TRBJ2-7	CASSQPGTPPSF	TGTGCCAGCAGCCAACCGGGGACTCCTCCGTCCTTC
TRBV21-1	NA	NA	TRBJ1-2	CASSYRGRYGYTF	TGTGCCAGCAGCTACAGGGGCCGCTATGGCTACACCTTC
TRBV28	TRBD2	NA	TRBJ2-1	CASTIAGRSYNEQFF	TGTGCCAGCACCATAGCGGGCCGCTCCTACAATGAGCAGTTCTTC
TRBV28	NA	NA	TRBJ2-5	CASSPRGETQYF	TGTGCCAGCAGTCCTCGGGGGGAGACCCAGTACTTC
TRBV28	TRBD1	NA	TRBJ2-2	CASEALTGAGTGELFF	TGTGCCAGCGAGGCTTTGACAGGGGCCGGCACCGGGGAGCTGTTTTTT
TRBV11-3	NA	NA	TRBJ2-5	CASATGTQRETQYF	TGTGCCAGTGCGACAGGGACTCAACGAGAGACCCAGTACTTC
TRBV5-1	NA	NA	TRBJ1-2	CASSLSQGLANYGYTF	TGCGCCAGCAGCTTGTCACAGGGCCTAGCTAACTATGGCTACACCTTC
TRBV18	NA	NA	TRBJ2-3	CASSPRWAGGDTQYF	TGTGCCAGCTCACCACGCTGGGCAGGGGGGGATACGCAGTATTTT
TRBV11-2	NA	few	TRBJ2-3	CASSLVRATDTQYF	TGTGCCAGCAGCTTAGTCAGGGCCACAGATACGCAGTATTTT
TRBV18	NA	NA	TRBJ2-3	CASNQGGGTQYF	TGTGCCAGCAACCAGGGGGGCGGTACGCAGTATTTT
TRBV25-1	NA	NA	TRBJ2-1	CASTETAYNEQFF	TGTGCCAGCACGGAGACAGCGTACAATGAGCAGTTCTTC
TRBV6-5	TRBD1	NA	TRBJ2-7	CAPRDSCHEQYF	TGTGCCCCCCGGGACAGTTGCCACGAGCAGTACTTC
TRBV10-2	TRBD2	NA	TRBJ2-1	CASSAWTSGANEQFF	TGCGCCAGCAGTGCCTGGACTAGCGGGGCCAATGAGCAGTTCTTC
TRBV11-2	TRBD1	NA	TRBJ2-7	CASSPGTGGYEQYF	TGTGCCAGCAGCCCCGGGACAGGGGGATACGAGCAGTACTTC
TRBV2	NA	NA	TRBJ2-2	CASRTSPTGELFF	TGTGCCAGCAGAACTAGTCCCACCGGGGAGCTGTTTTTT
TRBV2	TRBD1	once	TRBJ1-3	CASRKTGGVSGNTIYF	TGTGCCAGCAGAAAGACAGGGGGAGTTTCTGGAAACACCATATATTTT
TRBV29-1	TRBD2	NA	TRBJ2-7	CSVATSGRYEQYF	TGCAGCGTCGCGACTAGCGGGCGTTACGAGCAGTACTTC
TRBV25-1	NA	NA	TRBJ1-3	CASSGPSGNTIYF	TGTGCCAGCAGTGGGCCGTCTGGAAACACCATATATTTT
TRBV3-1/TRBV3-2	TRBD1	NA	TRBJ1-6	CASSQGTGMHSPLHF	TGTGCCAGCAGCCAGGGGACAGGGATGCATTCACCCCTCCACTTT
TRBV4-1	TRBD1	NA	TRBJ1-2	CASSRPGQNNYGYTF	TGCGCCAGCAGCCGGCCGGGACAGAATAACTATGGCTACACCTTC
TRBV9	TRBD2	few	TRBJ2-7	CASSVGLAGALSYEQYF	TGTGCCAGCAGCGTAGGGCTAGCGGGAGCCCTCTCCTACGAGCAGTACTTC
TRBV7-2	NA	NA	TRBJ2-3	CASSAHWDNTGITDTQYF	TGTGCCAGCAGCGCACACTGGGACAACACTGGGATTACAGATACGCAGTATTTT
TRBV14	TRBD2	NA	TRBJ2-5	CASSPGLAGRETQYF	TGTGCCAGCAGCCCGGGACTAGCGGGAAGAGAGACCCAGTACTTC
TRBV5-6	TRBD2	NA	TRBJ2-3	CASRRTSGRAQVPDTQYF	TGTGCCAGCAGACGGACTAGCGGGAGGGCCCAGGTCCCAGATACGCAGTATTTT
TRBV7-3	NA	NA	TRBJ1-5	CASSPRGHQISPQHF	TGTGCCAGCAGCCCAAGGGGACATCAGATATCGCCCCAGCATTTT
TRBV20-1	NA	NA	TRBJ2-5	CSASPLARETQYF	TGCAGTGCTAGTCCTCTAGCGCGAGAGACCCAGTACTTC
TRBV2	NA	NA	TRBJ2-2	CASTGARGEPGELFF	TGTGCCAGCACAGGTGCCAGGGGAGAACCGGGGGAGCTGTTTTTT
TRBV7-9	TRBD2	NA	TRBJ2-2	CASSGEGTGELFF	TGTGCCAGCAGCGGGGAGGGCACCGGGGAGCTGTTTTTT
TRBV7-2	NA	NA	TRBJ1-6	CASSLGGTPMSSPLHF	TGTGCCAGCAGCTTAGGCGGGACGCCTATGAGTTCACCCCTCCACTTT
TRBV5-4	NA	NA	TRBJ2-1	CASSLGPERYNEQFF	TGTGCCAGCAGCTTGGGACCGGAGCGGTACAATGAGCAGTTCTTC